Listed below are T cell receptor beta chains from one sample, sequenced in a study of blood T cells in healthy people across ages. TCRdb reanalysed the 5' RACE reads using MiXCR and keeps one entry per CDR3 protein. The sample has about 1 million distinct CDR3 sequences, 40% to 50% seen once. Sequences were obtained from blood. Receptor source: a woman in her sixties or seventies in good health. Both conserved end residues are part of each CDR3. Each record gives: V gene, J gene, CDR3 protein.

TRBV13	TRBJ1-1	CASSGLGTAFF
TRBV2	TRBJ1-1	CASSEARGKGLNTEAFF
TRBV6-6	.	CASSLGTGSVTQYF
TRBV29-1	TRBJ2-3	CSVTAGSLTDTQYF
TRBV24-1	TRBJ2-1	CATSDFTGAAMIGANEQFF
TRBV4-1	TRBJ2-1	CASSGSGYSYNEQFF
TRBV7-8	TRBJ2-7	CASSPARGTSYEQYF
TRBV10-3	TRBJ2-1	CAISANTLARYNEQFF
TRBV12-3/TRBV12-4	TRBJ1-1	CASRNARNTEAFF
TRBV27	TRBJ2-1	CASSTRLAGGPGLSYNEQFF
TRBV29-1	TRBJ2-7	CSVRDPAAYEQYF
TRBV5-1	TRBJ2-5	CASSLDRAVNEQYF
TRBV20-1	TRBJ2-7	CSAREPGRAYEQYF
TRBV7-9	TRBJ1-1	CASSLGFALDRGPTEAFF
TRBV29-1	TRBJ1-1	CSVESPPTGKAFF
TRBV7-9	TRBJ2-7	CASSLALGPSPYEQYF
TRBV6-5	.	CASSYKGHPSYEQYF
TRBV20-1	TRBJ2-7	CSARDLTEDREDQYF
TRBV6-5	.	CASSYQGTAETQYF
TRBV7-8	TRBJ2-3	CASRTSSTDTQYF
TRBV15	.	CATSRGWAAGDYEQYF
TRBV5-4	TRBJ1-2	CASSSQGLSGYTF
TRBV29-1	TRBJ2-1	CSVPTGNSYNEQFF
TRBV10-3	TRBJ2-1	CAISESKETAQFF
TRBV15	TRBJ1-2	CATSSGSLYGYTF
TRBV5-1	TRBJ2-1	CASSLASGTGQFF
TRBV27	.	CASSSNPPGPISYEQYF
TRBV28	TRBJ2-3	CASSLYAAGLAGTSTDTQYF
TRBV3-1	TRBJ2-7	CASSQFSYEQYF
TRBV6-6	TRBJ2-5	CASSYSGVAGGEETQYF
TRBV5-1	TRBJ1-2	CASSPDSSGGYGYTF
TRBV25-1	TRBJ2-5	CASSEPLGRSGETQYF
TRBV6-5	TRBJ2-7	CASSDGREDYEQYF
TRBV10-3	TRBJ2-7	CAISLRAGQGYEQYF